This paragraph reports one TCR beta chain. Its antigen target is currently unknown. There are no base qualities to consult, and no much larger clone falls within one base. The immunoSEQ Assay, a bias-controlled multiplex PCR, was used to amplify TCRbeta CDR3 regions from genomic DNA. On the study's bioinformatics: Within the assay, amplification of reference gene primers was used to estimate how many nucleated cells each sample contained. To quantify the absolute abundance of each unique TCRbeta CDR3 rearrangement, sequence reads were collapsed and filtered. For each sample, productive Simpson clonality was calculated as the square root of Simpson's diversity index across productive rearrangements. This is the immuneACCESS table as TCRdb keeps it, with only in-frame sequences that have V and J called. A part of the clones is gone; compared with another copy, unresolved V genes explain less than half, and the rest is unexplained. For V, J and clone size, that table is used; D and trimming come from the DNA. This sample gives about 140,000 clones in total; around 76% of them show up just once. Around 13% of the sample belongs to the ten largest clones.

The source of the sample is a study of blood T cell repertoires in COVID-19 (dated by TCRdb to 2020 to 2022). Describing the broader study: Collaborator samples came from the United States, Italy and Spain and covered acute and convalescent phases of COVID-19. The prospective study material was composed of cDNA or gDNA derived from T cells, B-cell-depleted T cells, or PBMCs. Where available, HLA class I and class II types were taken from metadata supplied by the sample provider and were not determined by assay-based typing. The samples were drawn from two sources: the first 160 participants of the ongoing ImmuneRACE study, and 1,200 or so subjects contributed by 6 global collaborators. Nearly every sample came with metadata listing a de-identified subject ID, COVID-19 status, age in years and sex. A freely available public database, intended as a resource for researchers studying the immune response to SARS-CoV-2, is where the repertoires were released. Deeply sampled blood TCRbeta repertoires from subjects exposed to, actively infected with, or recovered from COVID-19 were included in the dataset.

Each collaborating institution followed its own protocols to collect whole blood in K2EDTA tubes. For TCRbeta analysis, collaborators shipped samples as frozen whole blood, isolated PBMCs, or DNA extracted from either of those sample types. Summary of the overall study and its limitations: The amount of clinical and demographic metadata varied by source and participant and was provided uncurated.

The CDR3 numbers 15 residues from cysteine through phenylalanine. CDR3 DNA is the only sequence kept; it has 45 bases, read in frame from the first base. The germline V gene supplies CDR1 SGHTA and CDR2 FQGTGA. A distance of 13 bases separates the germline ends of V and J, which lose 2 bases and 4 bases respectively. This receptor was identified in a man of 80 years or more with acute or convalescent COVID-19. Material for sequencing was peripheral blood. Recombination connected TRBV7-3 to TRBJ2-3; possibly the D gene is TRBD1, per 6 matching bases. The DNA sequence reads TGTGCCAGCAGCTTATCCGGGACAAGGTCAGATACGCAGTATTTT. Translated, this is CASSLSGTRSDTQYF.